This entry concerns a single TCR beta chain. Germline lookup yields CDR1 GTSNPN and CDR2 SVGIG (reference sequence). V dropped 0 bases and J dropped 9 bases, with 12 bases sitting between them. The CDR3 length is 13 residues. This entry is derived from a study of cytomegalovirus exposure and HLA in healthy donors. The study ran its PCR with 60 Vbeta and 13 Jbeta primers. This table comes from immunoSEQ multiplex PCR, and its TCRdb copy is limited to in-frame clones, with some not included. The profile shows around 180,000 clones, roughly 80% of them singletons. Material: PBMCs. The sequence derives from a woman between 50 and 59 years old in good health and CMV-seronegative. This chain uses TRBV30 with TRBJ2-1, with D perhaps matching TRBD2 (5 bases). The CDR3 DNA follows: TGTGCCTGGAGTGTCTCCCGGAGGACTGAGCAGTTCTTC. It specifies CAWSVSRRTEQFF.